Listed below are T cell receptor beta chains from one sample, sequenced in a study of T-cell reconstitution after alpha-beta-depleted transplantation in children. A single record per CDR3 protein comes from TCRdb applying MiXCR to the PCR reads. Of about 980,000 distinct CDR3 sequences in the sample, 25% to 35% were seen once. The sequenced sample was PBMCs, mostly from graft donor cells, obtained 360 days after TCRalphabeta/CD19-depleted stem cell transplant. The receptors derive from a boy under three years old who had a stem cell transplant for SCID, so the T cells may come from the graft donor. CDR3s include the opening cysteine and the closing phenylalanine or tryptophan. D genes are given only for firm matches. Size is omitted from some rows. Given values are once, few, many or a class for expanded clones.

cdr3_length j_call clone_size v_call d_call cdr3_nt cdr3_aa
14 TRBJ2-7 - TRBV20-1 - TGCAGTGCTAGAGATTACAGGGTTGTGGACGAGCAGTACTTC CSARDYRVVDEQYF
15 TRBJ2-4 - TRBV20-1 - TGCAGTGCTGGGCCCACCAAGGGGGCCAAAAACATTCAGTACTTC CSAGPTKGAKNIQYF
12 TRBJ2-4 many TRBV4-1 - TGCGCCAGCAGGGGGCCCAAAAACATTCAGTACTTC CASRGPKNIQYF
14 TRBJ2-2 many TRBV3-1 - TGTGCCAGCACCCCCAGGGTGAACACCGGGGAGCTGTTTTTT CASTPRVNTGELFF
14 TRBJ2-5 - TRBV12-5 - TGTGCTAGTGGAGTGGGGTTCGAACAAGAGACCCAGTACTTC CASGVGFEQETQYF
14 TRBJ2-1 - TRBV5-1 TRBD2 TGCGCCAGCAGCTTGAGCGGGGCCCACAATGAGCAGTTCTTC CASSLSGAHNEQFF
17 TRBJ2-3 - TRBV5-1 - TGCGCCAGCAGCCGTGATGCGCAGTCGACTAGCACAGATACGCAGTATTTT CASSRDAQSTSTDTQYF
14 TRBJ2-7 few TRBV5-1 - TGCGCCAGCAGCCAGGGAAAGCTCTCCTACGAGCAGTACTTC CASSQGKLSYEQYF
13 TRBJ2-7 - TRBV6-1 - TGTGCCAGCAGTCGGGACGCAGACTACGAGCAGTACTTC CASSRDADYEQYF
13 TRBJ2-1 - TRBV20-1 - TGCAGTGCCCCGGGGCGCCACTACAATGAGCAGTTCTTC CSAPGRHYNEQFF
18 TRBJ2-5 - TRBV11-2 - TGTGCCAGCAGCCCTGGTGTCCGGCGGAGAAACTTCCAAGAGACCCAGTACTTC CASSPGVRRRNFQETQYF
15 TRBJ2-7 - TRBV7-8 TRBD2 TGTGCCAGCAGCTTCATAGCGGGGGGCTCCTACGAGCAGTACTTC CASSFIAGGSYEQYF
15 TRBJ1-1 few TRBV20-1 TRBD1 TGCAGTGCTAGAGACCGACAGGGAGGTATCACTGAAGCTTTCTTT CSARDRQGGITEAFF
17 TRBJ2-3 - TRBV7-9 TRBD2 TGTGCCAGCAGCTTAGCGGAGCGGGGATATCGAACAGATACGCAGTATTTT CASSLAERGYRTDTQYF
15 TRBJ2-7 few TRBV28 - TGTGCCAGCAGTTTACAGCTTTTAACGCGGTCCTGGCAGTACTTC CASSLQLLTRSWQYF
16 TRBJ1-2 - TRBV4-2 - TGTGCCAGCAGCCAAGATTCCCTTGGAGGGAGGTATGGCTACACCTTC CASSQDSLGGRYGYTF
15 TRBJ2-2 - TRBV12-3/TRBV12-4 TRBD1 TGTGCCAGCAGTCAGACCCGACAGGGGTCCGGGGAGCTGTTTTTT CASSQTRQGSGELFF
18 TRBJ2-6 once TRBV3-1 - TGTGCCAGCAGCCGGGGAACGTGGAGGGACCTCGGGGCCAACGTCCTGACTTTC CASSRGTWRDLGANVLTF
12 TRBJ2-7 many TRBV29-1 - TGCAGCGTGCGGATTAGCGTCTACGAGCAGTACTTC CSVRISVYEQYF
14 TRBJ2-7 few TRBV28 TRBD1 TGTGCCAGCAGTGTACGACAGGGGTCGGCCGAGCAGTACTTC CASSVRQGSAEQYF
17 TRBJ2-3 once TRBV4-2 - TGTGCCAGCAGCCAAGATGAGGTCGCAGTTCGCACAGATACGCAGTATTTT CASSQDEVAVRTDTQYF
18 TRBJ1-1 few TRBV12-3/TRBV12-4 TRBD1 TGTGCCAGCACCTTCAGGGGGCGTGCCCCCTGGATGAACACTGAAGCTTTCTTT CASTFRGRAPWMNTEAFF
13 TRBJ1-1 - TRBV4-1 TRBD1 TGCGCCAGCAGCAGACGGGACAGGGCAGTGGCTTTCTTT CASSRRDRAVAFF
13 TRBJ2-7 few TRBV10-3 - TGTGCCATCAGTGAGGGCGATGGGTACGAGCAGTACTTC CAISEGDGYEQYF
15 TRBJ1-2 few TRBV20-1 - TGCAGTGCTAGAGATTCACGGCACAGGGTCTATGGCTACACCTTC CSARDSRHRVYGYTF
15 TRBJ1-1 - TRBV12-3/TRBV12-4 - TGTGCCAGCCTCTTAGGGCGGGCTAGGAACACTGAAGCTTTCTTT CASLLGRARNTEAFF
16 TRBJ2-7 once TRBV12-3/TRBV12-4 - TGTGCCAGCAGTTCCCCCCGGGACACCCTATCCTACGAGCAGTACTTC CASSSPRDTLSYEQYF
15 TRBJ2-7 - TRBV4-2 TRBD1 TGTGCCAGCAGCTCCTCGACAGGGGGGGAATACGAGCAGTACTTC CASSSSTGGEYEQYF
16 TRBJ2-5 - TRBV9 - TGTGCCAGCAGCGTAGGTGGGACCTTCGGCCCAGAGACCCAGTACTTC CASSVGGTFGPETQYF